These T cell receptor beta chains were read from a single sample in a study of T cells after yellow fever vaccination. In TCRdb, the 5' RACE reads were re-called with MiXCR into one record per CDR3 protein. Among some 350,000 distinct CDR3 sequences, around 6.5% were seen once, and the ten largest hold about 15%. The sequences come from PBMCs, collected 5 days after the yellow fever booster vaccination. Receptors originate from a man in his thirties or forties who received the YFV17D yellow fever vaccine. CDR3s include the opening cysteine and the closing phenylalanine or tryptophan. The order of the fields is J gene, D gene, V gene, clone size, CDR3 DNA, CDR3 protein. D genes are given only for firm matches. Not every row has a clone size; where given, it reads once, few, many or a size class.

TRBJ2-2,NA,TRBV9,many,TGTGCCAGCAACGTTGGGACCGGGGAGCTGTTTTTT,CASNVGTGELFF
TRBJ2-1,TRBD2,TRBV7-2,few,TGTGCCAGCAGACGAGTGGGCGGGAGCGGTATTGCGGGGCAGTTCTTC,CASRRVGGSGIAGQFF
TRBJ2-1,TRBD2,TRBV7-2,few,TGTGCCAGCAGTCAGCGGGAAACCTACAATGAGCAGTTCTTC,CASSQRETYNEQFF
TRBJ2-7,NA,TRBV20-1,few,TGCAGTGCTAGTAGGACTATCGGGGTCTACGAGCAGTACTTC,CSASRTIGVYEQYF
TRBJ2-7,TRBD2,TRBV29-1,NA,TGCAGCGTTGATGGGCTAGCGGGAGGAAACGAGCAGTACTTC,CSVDGLAGGNEQYF
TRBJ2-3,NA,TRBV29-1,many,TGCAGCGTTGCGGGGGATACGTCCACCACAGATACGCAGTATTTT,CSVAGDTSTTDTQYF
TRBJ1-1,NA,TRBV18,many,TGTGCCAGCTCACCCTCAGACGGGCTGTCAGCTTTCTTT,CASSPSDGLSAFF
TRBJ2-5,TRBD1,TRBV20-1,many,TGCAGTGCTAGAGACCATACAGGGGCGACCCAGTACTTC,CSARDHTGATQYF
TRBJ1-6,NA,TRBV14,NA,TGTGCCAGCAGCCAAGATCTTTCGGGCTTGCCCCTCCACTTT,CASSQDLSGLPLHF
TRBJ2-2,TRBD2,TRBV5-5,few,TGTGCCAGCAGCTCCCAGATAGCGGGAGGTACCGGGGAGCTGTTTTTT,CASSSQIAGGTGELFF
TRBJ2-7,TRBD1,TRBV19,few,TGTGCCAGCGCCGGGACAGGGAACTACGAGCAGTACTTC,CASAGTGNYEQYF
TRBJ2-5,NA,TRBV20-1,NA,TGCTGTGCTAGAGACGGCCGGCTGACCTTTGAAGAGACCCAGTACTTC,CCARDGRLTFEETQYF
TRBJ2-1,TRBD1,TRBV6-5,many,TGTGCCAGCAGTTGGGGACAGGGACTAATCAACAATGAGCAGTTCTTC,CASSWGQGLINNEQFF
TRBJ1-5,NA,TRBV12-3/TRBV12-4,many,TGTGCCAGCAGCCCTCGCGGTGGGGGACAGCCCCAGCATTTT,CASSPRGGGQPQHF
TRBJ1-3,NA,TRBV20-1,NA,TGCAGTGCTAGAGAGACAGTTGGAAACACCATATATTTT,CSARETVGNTIYF
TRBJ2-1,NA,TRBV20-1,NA,TGCAGTGCTAGAGTAGAGGCCTACAATGAGCAGTTCTTC,CSARVEAYNEQFF
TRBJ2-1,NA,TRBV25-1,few,TGTGCCAGCAGTCCGGGGGGCCCGGGCAGAAAGAATGAGCAGTTCTTC,CASSPGGPGRKNEQFF
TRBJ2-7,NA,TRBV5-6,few,TGTGCCAGCAGCTTGGTGGGGGGCGCTTTCCACGAGCAGTACTTC,CASSLVGGAFHEQYF
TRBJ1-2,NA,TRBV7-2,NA,TGTGCCAGCAGCCCTCCCCAGGGTCGGAACTATGGCTACACCTTC,CASSPPQGRNYGYTF
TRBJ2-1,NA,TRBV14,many,TGTGCCAGCAGCCGGTGGGACTTCTTCAATGAGCAGTTCTTC,CASSRWDFFNEQFF
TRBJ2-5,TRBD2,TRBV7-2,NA,TGTGCCAGCAGCTTCTCTAGCGGGAGGGAAGAGACCCAGTACTTC,CASSFSSGREETQYF
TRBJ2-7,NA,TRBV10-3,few,TGTGCCATCAGCAGCGGAGCCGGGTACGAGCAGTACTTC,CAISSGAGYEQYF
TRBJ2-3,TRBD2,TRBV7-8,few,TGTGCCAGCAGCCCCACGGGACTAGCGGGAGGAGTGGCAGATACGCAGTATTTT,CASSPTGLAGGVADTQYF
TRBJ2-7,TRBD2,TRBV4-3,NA,TGCGCCAGCAGCCTTCTCCCGGGACTAGCTTTAAACGAGCAGTACTTC,CASSLLPGLALNEQYF
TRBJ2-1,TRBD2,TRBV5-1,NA,TGCGCCAGCAGCCCTAGCGGGAGGAGCTCCTACAATGAGCAGTTCTTC,CASSPSGRSSYNEQFF
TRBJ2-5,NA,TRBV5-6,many,TGTGCCAGCAGCTTGGGCCAGGGGTGGGAGACCCAGTACTTC,CASSLGQGWETQYF
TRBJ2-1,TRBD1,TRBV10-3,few,TGTGCCATCAACCCGGGACAGGGAAGCTCCTACAATGAGCAGTTCTTC,CAINPGQGSSYNEQFF
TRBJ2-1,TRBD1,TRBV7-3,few,TGTGCCAGCAAAGCGGACAGGGACCACAATGAGCAGTTCTTC,CASKADRDHNEQFF
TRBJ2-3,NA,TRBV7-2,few,TGTGCCAGCAGCTTAAGATGGGACATAACTAGCACAGATACGCAGTATTTT,CASSLRWDITSTDTQYF
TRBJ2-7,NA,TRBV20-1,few,TGCAGTGCTAGAGATACGGTGGGCGGCTCCTACGAGCAGTACTTC,CSARDTVGGSYEQYF
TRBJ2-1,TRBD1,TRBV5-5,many,TGTGCCAGCAGCTTTGGGACAGGGAGGGATGAGCAGTTCTTC,CASSFGTGRDEQFF
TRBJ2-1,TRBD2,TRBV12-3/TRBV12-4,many,TGTGCCAGCAGCACTGAGCGGGAGAACGATGAGCAGTTCTTC,CASSTERENDEQFF
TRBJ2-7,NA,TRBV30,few,TGTGCCTGGAGTGTAAAGGGTTTCTACGAGCAGTACTTC,CAWSVKGFYEQYF
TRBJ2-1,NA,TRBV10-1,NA,TGCGCCAGCTCCCCCGAAGGGGACGGATACAATGAGCAGTTCTTC,CASSPEGDGYNEQFF
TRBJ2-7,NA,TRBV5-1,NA,TGCGCCAGCTCCCATTCTGGGGCAGGGAGGAACGAGCAGTACTTC,CASSHSGAGRNEQYF
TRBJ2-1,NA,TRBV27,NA,TGTGCCAGCAGTTTAATGGGGGGAGGAACCTACAATGAGCAGTTCTTC,CASSLMGGGTYNEQFF
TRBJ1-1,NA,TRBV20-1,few,TGCAGTGCTGCGAGGGGGATCACTGAAGCTTTCTTT,CSAARGITEAFF
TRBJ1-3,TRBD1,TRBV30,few,TGTGCCTGGAGCCGGGACAGGGCCGGAAACACCATATATTTT,CAWSRDRAGNTIYF
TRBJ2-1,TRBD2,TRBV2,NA,TGTGCCAGCAGTTTCCTCGGGAGGGCCCTGGATGAGCAGTTCTTC,CASSFLGRALDEQFF
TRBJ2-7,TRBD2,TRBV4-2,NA,TGTGCCAGCAGCCAAGATGGTGCGGGGGGATCCTACGAGCAGTACTTC,CASSQDGAGGSYEQYF
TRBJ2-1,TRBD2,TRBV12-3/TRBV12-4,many,TGTGCCAGCCTTAGCGGGAGACGTATCTCCTACAATGAGCAGTTCTTC,CASLSGRRISYNEQFF
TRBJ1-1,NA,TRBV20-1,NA,TGCAGTGCTAGAGATTCGGTTGGGTTAACTGAAGCTTTCTTT,CSARDSVGLTEAFF
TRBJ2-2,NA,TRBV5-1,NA,TGCGCCAGCACTTCTCTGGCAAGCACCGGGGAGCTGTTTTTT,CASTSLASTGELFF
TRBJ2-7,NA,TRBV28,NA,TGTGCCAGCACCAATCCAGGGACCTACGAGCAGTACTTC,CASTNPGTYEQYF
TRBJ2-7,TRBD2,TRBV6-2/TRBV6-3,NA,TGTGCCAGCATTGCTAGCGGGAATTACGAGCAGTACTTC,CASIASGNYEQYF
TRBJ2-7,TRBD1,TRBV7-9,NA,TGTGCCAGCAGCTCCGGCCCGACAGGGTTTACCTACGAGCAGTACTTC,CASSSGPTGFTYEQYF